A single sample is the source of the 14 T cell receptor beta chains below, sequenced in a study of early T cells in non-severe SARS-CoV-2 infection. TCRdb processed the 5' RACE reads anew with MiXCR; each CDR3 protein has one entry. The sample has about 61,000 distinct CDR3 sequences; less than 10% are singletons. Sequences were obtained from whole blood. The receptors originated from an adult who was a healthcare worker with PCR-confirmed SARS-CoV-2 infection or an uninfected control (not recorded which).

This clonotype was detected ten times or more. This chain connects TRBV2 to TRBJ2-1, with D perhaps TRBD2 (5 bases). Germline assignment: CDR1 SNHLY and CDR2 FYNNEI. CDR3 length: 13 residues. The V and J ends lost 5 bases and 10 bases respectively, with 15 bases between them. CDR3 protein: CASSQQLAPEQFF. CDR3 sequence (DNA): TGTGCCAGCAGTCAACAGCTAGCACCCGAGCAGTTCTTC.

The J gene is TRBJ1-1, the V gene TRBV12-3 or TRBV12-4; D is unclear. Trimming removed 5 bases at V and 6 bases at J, with 10 bases between. The length of the CDR3 is 12 residues. The CDR3 DNA follows: TGTGCCAGCAGTCTGAGATACCCTGAAGCTTTCTTT. As protein: CASSLRYPEAFF.

V is TRBV7-8 and J is TRBJ2-7, with D possibly TRBD1 on 6 matching bases. Germline-derived CDR1 and CDR2 are SGHVS and FQNEAQ. The V and J ends lost 4 bases and 0 bases respectively, with 13 bases between them. This CDR3 comprises 15 residues. The CDR3 is CASSSRRGGSYEQYV. For the CDR3, the DNA is TGTGCCAGCAGCTCCAGAAGAGGGGGCTCCTACGAGCAGTACGTC.

This clonotype has a handful of counts. This chain connects TRBV11-2 to TRBJ2-3; D not certain. V lost 4 bases, J lost 0 bases, and 5 bases lay in between. The CDR3 has 13 amino acids. Germline values: CDR1 SGHAT, CDR2 FQNNGV. Here the CDR3 reads CASSWRSTDTQYF. In DNA form, the CDR3 reads TGTGCCAGCAGCTGGAGAAGCACAGATACGCAGTATTTT. Full variable domain (remainder filled in from reference TRBV11-2 and TRBJ2-3): EAGVAQSPRYKIIEKRQSVAFWCNPISGHATLYWYQQILGQGPKLLIQFQNNGVVDDSQLPKDRFSAERLKGVDSTLKIQPAKLEDSAVYLCASSWRSTDTQYFGPGTRLTVL.

The CDR3 nucleotides are TGTGCCAGCAGTAGCCCTGGGTTCGGGGGCGAGCAGTACGTC. Its protein is CASSSPGFGGEQYV. The chain employs TRBV6-2 or TRBV6-3 and TRBJ2-7; maybe TRBD2 (6 bases). Trimming stripped 5 bases from V and 6 bases from J, with 17 bases between. The germline V gene encodes CDR1 MNHEY and CDR2 SVGEGT. The CDR3 runs to 14 residues.

This clonotype has at least ten counts. CDR3 nucleotide sequence: TGCAGTGCTAGGGATATAACTTCCCACGAGCAGTACGTC. Its translation is CSARDITSHEQYV. V is TRBV20-1 and J is TRBJ2-7, with D unresolved. The CDR3 runs to 13 residues. Germline V lookup: CDR1 DFQATT, CDR2 SNEGSKA (reference sequence). V lost 3 bases and J 5 bases, leaving 14 bases between the germline ends.

The rearrangement uses TRBV6-1 and TRBJ2-7; TRBD1 might be the D (6 bases). There are 14 residues in the CDR3. The V end was cut by 6 bases, the J end by 5 bases, with 17 bases between. Germline V gene data show CDR1 as MNHNS and CDR2 as SASEGT. The CDR3 here is CASRVLQGADEQYV. The CDR3 bases are TGTGCCAGCAGGGTCCTACAGGGTGCGGACGAGCAGTACGTC.

The table lists this clonotype with many counts. The V gene is TRBV5-1, the J gene TRBJ2-1; the match to TRBD2 covers 8 bases. Germline CDR1 SGHRS, CDR2 YFSETQ. Trimming took 6 bases from V and 6 from J; bases not matched to a gene: 11. This CDR3 is built from 15 residues. The CDR3 bases are TGCGCCAGCACCCAAATGGCTAGCGGGCTCAATGAGCAGTTCTTC. It codes for CASTQMASGLNEQFF.

Ten or more counts support this clonotype. The chain uses TRBV29-1 and TRBJ2-3, with D maybe TRBD1 (6 bases). Looked up from germline, CDR1 is SQVTM and CDR2 is ANQGSEA. Trimming stripped 6 bases from V and 10 bases from J, with 23 bases between. The CDR3 is 14 residues long. CDR3 in DNA: TGCAGCGTGGAAACCGACAGGAACCTTTTGGCGCAGTATTTT. The encoded protein is CSVETDRNLLAQYF.

This clonotype was counted a few times. In nucleotides, the CDR3 is TGCAGTGCTAGATTGGGACAGGGCGGCACTGAAGCTTTCTTT. Its translation is CSARLGQGGTEAFF. The V call is TRBV20-1, the J call TRBJ1-1; 9 bases are shared with TRBD1. After removal of 2 bases from V and 4 bases from J, the junction contained 5 bases not matched to a gene. This CDR3 region has 14 residues. Germline assignment: CDR1 DFQATT and CDR2 SNEGSKA (reference sequence).

This chain links TRBV5-1 with TRBJ2-5, with D unresolved. Per germline, CDR1 SGHRS and CDR2 YFSETQ. The CDR3 totals 12 residues. Between the trimmed V and J ends, which lost 5 bases and 4 bases, there was a span of 9 bases. CDR3 amino acids: CASRARLETQYF. The DNA of the CDR3 is TGCGCCAGCAGGGCTAGGTTAGAGACCCAGTACTTC. Complete variable domain (other parts from reference TRBV5-1 and TRBJ2-5): KAGVTQTPRYLIKTRGQQVTLSCSPISGHRSVSWYQQTPGQGLQFLFEYFSETQRNKGNFPGRFSGRQFSNSRSEMNVSTLELGDSALYLCASRARLETQYFGPGTRLLVL.

V and J are TRBV3-1 and TRBJ1-1; 9 nucleotides align to TRBD1. The germline V gene has CDR1 LGHDT and CDR2 YNNKEL (reference sequence). V gave up 4 bases and J gave up 3 bases; unmatched junction bases: 6. The CDR3 has 15 amino acids. The chain's CDR3 is CASSPGTGRDTEAFF. The CDR3 DNA is TGTGCCAGCAGCCCTGGGACAGGGCGAGACACTGAAGCTTTCTTT.

This clonotype occurred a few times. V and J are TRBV3-1 and TRBJ2-6; no clear D. The CDR3 covers 15 residues. The germline CDR1 and CDR2 sequences are LGHDT and YNNKEL (reference sequence). V lost 0 bases and J lost 2, with 5 bases in between. DNA of the CDR3: TGTGCCAGCAGCCAAGAGGGTGCTGGGGCCAACGTCCTGACTTTC. Protein product: CASSQEGAGANVLTF.

The table lists this clonotype with many counts. V usage is TRBV9 and J usage is TRBJ1-5, with D hard to call. Germline V gene lookup returns CDR1 SGDLS and CDR2 YYNGEE. Deletions cut 0 bases from V and 2 bases from J, with 9 bases between. The CDR3 is made up of 15 amino acids. The CDR3 DNA is TGTGCCAGCAGCGTAGAGGGTCACCGCAATCAGCCCCAGCATTTT. This gives the protein CASSVEGHRNQPQHF.